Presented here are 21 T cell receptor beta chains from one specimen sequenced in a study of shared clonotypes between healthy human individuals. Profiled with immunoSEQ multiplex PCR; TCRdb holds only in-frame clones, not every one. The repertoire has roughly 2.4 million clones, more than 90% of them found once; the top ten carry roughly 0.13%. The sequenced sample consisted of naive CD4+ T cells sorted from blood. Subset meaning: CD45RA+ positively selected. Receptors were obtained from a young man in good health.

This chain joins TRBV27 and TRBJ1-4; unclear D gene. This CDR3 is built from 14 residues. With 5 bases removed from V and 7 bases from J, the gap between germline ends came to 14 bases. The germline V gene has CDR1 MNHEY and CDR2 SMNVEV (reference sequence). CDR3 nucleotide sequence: TGTGCCAGCAGTCCCCTCGGGGAATCTGAAAAACTGTTTTTT. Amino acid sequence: CASSPLGESEKLFF. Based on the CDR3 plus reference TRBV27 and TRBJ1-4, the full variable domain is EAQVTQNPRYLITVTGKKLTVTCSQNMNHEYMSWYRQDPGLGLRQIYYSMNVEVTDKGDVPEGYKVSRKEKRNFPLILESPSPNQTSLYFCASSPLGESEKLFFGSGTQLSVL.

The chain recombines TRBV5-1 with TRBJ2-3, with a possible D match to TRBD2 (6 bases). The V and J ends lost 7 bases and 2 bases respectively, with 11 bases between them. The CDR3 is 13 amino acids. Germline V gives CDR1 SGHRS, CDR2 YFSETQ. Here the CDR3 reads CASSGGDTDTQYF. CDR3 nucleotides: TGCGCCAGCTCGGGCGGGGACACAGATACGCAGTATTTT.

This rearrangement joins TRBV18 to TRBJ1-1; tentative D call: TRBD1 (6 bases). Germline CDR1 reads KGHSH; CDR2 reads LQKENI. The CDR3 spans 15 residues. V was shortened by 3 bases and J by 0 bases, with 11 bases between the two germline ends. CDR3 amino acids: CASSPQGIMNTEAFF. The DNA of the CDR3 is TGTGCCAGCTCACCCCAGGGGATCATGAACACTGAAGCTTTCTTT.

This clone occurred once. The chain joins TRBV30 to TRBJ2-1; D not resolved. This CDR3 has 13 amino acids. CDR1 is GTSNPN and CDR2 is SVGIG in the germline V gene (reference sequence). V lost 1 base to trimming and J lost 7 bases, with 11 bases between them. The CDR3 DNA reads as TGTGCCTGGAGTGGGCTGCGAACGAATGAGCAGTTCTTC. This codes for CAWSGLRTNEQFF.

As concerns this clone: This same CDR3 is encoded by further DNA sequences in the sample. The CDR3 spells CASSFQENTEAFF. CDR3 coding DNA: TGTGCCAGCAGCTTCCAGGAGAACACTGAAGCTTTCTTT. V is TRBV7-3 and J is TRBJ1-1, with unresolved D. The germline gives CDR1 SGHTA, CDR2 FQGTGA. Trimming removed 3 bases at V and 1 base at J, with 6 bases between. The CDR3 has 13 residues.

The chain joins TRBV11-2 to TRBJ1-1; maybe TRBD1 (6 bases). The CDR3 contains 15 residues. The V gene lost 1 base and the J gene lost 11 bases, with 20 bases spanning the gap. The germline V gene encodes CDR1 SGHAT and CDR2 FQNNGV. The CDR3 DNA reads TGTGCCAGCAGCTTAGGCAGCCGGAGAGGGGGACACGCTTTCTTT. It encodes CASSLGSRRGGHAFF.

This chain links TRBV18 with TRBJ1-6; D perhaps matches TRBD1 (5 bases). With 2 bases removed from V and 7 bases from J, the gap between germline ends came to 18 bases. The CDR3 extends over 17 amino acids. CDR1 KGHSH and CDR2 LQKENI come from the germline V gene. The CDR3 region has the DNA TGTGCCAGCTCACCATCCGGGACCGCAGATAGCAATTCACCCCTCCACTTT. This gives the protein CASSPSGTADSNSPLHF.

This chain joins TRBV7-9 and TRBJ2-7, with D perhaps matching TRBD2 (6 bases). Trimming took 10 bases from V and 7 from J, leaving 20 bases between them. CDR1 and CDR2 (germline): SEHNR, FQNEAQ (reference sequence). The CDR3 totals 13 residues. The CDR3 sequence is CATSTGGPGEQYF. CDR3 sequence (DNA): TGTGCCACCTCTACCGGGGGACCTGGAGAGCAGTACTTC.

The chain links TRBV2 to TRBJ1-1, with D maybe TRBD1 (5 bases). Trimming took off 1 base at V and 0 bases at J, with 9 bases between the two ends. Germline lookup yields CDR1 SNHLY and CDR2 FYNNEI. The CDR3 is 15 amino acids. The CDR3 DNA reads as TGTGCCAGCAGTGAAGGGGCAGGGCTGAACACTGAAGCTTTCTTT. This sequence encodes CASSEGAGLNTEAFF.

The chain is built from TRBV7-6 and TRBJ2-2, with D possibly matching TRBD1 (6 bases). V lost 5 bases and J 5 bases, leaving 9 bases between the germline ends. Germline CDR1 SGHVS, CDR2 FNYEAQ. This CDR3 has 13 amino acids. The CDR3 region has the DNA TGTGCCAGCAGCCGTACAGGGACCGGGGAGCTGTTTTTT. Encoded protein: CASSRTGTGELFF. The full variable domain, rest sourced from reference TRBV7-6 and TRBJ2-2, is GAGVSQSPRYKVTKRGQDVALRCDPISGHVSLYWYRQALGQGPEFLTYFNYEAQQDKSGLPNDRFSAERPEGSISTLTIQRTEQRDSAMYRCASSRTGTGELFFGEGSRLTVL.

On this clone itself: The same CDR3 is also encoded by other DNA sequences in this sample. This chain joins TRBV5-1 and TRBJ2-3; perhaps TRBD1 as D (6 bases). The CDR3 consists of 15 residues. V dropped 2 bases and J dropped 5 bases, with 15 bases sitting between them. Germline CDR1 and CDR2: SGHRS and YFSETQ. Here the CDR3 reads CASSLAGDRGDTQYF. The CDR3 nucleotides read TGCGCCAGCAGCTTAGCAGGGGACCGCGGAGATACGCAGTATTTT.

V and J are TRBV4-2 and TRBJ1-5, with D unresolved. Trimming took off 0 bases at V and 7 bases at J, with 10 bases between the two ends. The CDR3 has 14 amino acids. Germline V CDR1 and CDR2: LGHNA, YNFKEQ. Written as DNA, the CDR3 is TGTGCCAGCAGCCAAGATATGATTAGGCAGCCCCAGCATTTT. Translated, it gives CASSQDMIRQPQHF.

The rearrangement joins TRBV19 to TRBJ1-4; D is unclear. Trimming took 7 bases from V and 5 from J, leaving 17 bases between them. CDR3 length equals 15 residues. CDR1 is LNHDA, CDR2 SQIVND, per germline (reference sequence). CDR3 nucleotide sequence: TGTGCCAGTACCACCGACCGGGCGATAAATGAAAAACTGTTTTTT. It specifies CASTTDRAINEKLFF.

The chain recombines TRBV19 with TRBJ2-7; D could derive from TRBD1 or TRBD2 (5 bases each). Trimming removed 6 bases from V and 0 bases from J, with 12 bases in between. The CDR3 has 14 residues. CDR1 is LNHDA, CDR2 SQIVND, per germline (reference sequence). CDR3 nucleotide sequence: TGTGCCAGTAGGGTCGCCGGGACCTCCTACGAGCAGTACTTC. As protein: CASRVAGTSYEQYF.

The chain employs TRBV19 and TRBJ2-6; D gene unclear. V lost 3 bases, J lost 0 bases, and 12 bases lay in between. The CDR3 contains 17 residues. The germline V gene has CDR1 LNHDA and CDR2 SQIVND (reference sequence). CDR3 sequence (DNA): TGTGCCAGTAGTATTCAAACCGGTGACTCTGGGGCCAACGTCCTGACTTTC. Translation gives CASSIQTGDSGANVLTF.

The DNA for the CDR3 is TGTGCCAGCAGTTACTCACGGGGAGGCACAGATACGCAGTATTTT. It specifies CASSYSRGGTDTQYF. The chain couples TRBV6-5 to TRBJ2-3, with D tentatively TRBD2 (5 bases). V lost 0 bases, J lost 1 base, and 8 bases lay in between. Looked up from germline, CDR1 is MNHEY and CDR2 is SVGAGI. The CDR3 extends over 15 amino acids.

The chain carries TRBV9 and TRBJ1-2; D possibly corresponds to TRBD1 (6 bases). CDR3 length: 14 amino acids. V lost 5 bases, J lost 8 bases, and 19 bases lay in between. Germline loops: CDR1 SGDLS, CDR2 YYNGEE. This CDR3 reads CASRLGDIMGGYTF. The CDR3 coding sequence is TGTGCCAGCAGACTAGGGGACATTATGGGAGGCTACACCTTC. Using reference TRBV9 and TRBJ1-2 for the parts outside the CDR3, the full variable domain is DSGVTQTPKHLITATGQRVTLRCSPRSGDLSVYWYQQSLDQGLQFLIQYYNGEERAKGNILERFSAQQFPDLHSELNLSSLELGDSALYFCASRLGDIMGGYTFGSGTRLTVV.

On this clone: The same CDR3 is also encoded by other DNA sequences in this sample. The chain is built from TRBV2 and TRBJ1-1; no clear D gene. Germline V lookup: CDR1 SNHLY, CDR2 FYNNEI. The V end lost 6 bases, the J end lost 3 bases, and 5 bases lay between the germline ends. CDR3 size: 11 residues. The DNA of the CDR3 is TGTGCCAGCAGGGGGTACACTGAAGCTTTCTTT. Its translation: CASRGYTEAFF.

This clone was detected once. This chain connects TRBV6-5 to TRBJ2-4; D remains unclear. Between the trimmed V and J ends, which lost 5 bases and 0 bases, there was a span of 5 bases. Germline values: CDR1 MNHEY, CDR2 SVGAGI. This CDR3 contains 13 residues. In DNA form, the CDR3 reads TGTGCCAGCAGTACCCTAGCCAAAAACATTCAGTACTTC. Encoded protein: CASSTLAKNIQYF.

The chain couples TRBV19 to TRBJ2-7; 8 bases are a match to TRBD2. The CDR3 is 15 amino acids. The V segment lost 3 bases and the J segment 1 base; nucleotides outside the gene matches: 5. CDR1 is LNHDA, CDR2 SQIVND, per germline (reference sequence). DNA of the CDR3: TGTGCCAGTAGTATCAGTAGCGGGATGTCCTACGAGCAGTACTTC. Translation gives CASSISSGMSYEQYF.

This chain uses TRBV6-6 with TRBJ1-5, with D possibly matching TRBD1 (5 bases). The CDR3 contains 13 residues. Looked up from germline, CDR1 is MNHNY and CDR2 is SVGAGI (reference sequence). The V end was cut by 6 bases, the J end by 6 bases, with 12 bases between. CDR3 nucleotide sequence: TGTGCCAGCAGAGGGACCGAGGGTCAGCCCCAGCATTTT. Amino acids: CASRGTEGQPQHF.